Below are 23 T cell receptor beta chains sequenced from a single sample in a study of blood T cell repertoires in COVID-19. Some clones are missing from TCRdb's copy, which holds only in-frame ones; the method was immunoSEQ multiplex PCR. The sample consists of around 160,000 clones, around 80% of them appearing once. The material sequenced was PBMCs or T cells enriched from blood (not recorded which). The receptor source for this set is a woman aged 60 to 75 who had recovered from COVID-19.

In its sample, this clone was seen a few times. V and J are TRBV2 and TRBJ1-5, with D possibly TRBD1 on 5 matching bases. V lost 0 bases and J lost 6, with 12 bases in between. Germline V gene lookup returns CDR1 SNHLY and CDR2 FYNNEI. The CDR3 is 15 amino acids. DNA for the CDR3: TGTGCCAGCAGTGAAGCATCAGGGTTCGGTCAGCCCCAGCATTTT. Translating gives CASSEASGFGQPQHF.

V and J are TRBV6-5 and TRBJ1-2; D gene ambiguous. This CDR3 is 12 amino acids long. V was trimmed by 8 bases and J by 8 bases, leaving 15 bases between them. Germline V gene data show CDR1 as MNHEY and CDR2 as SVGAGI. CDR3 in amino acids: CASGLSGRGYTF. The CDR3 region has the DNA TGTGCCAGCGGCTTGTCAGGAAGGGGCTACACCTTC.

The gene calls are TRBV29-1 and TRBJ2-5, with no clear D. From germline, CDR1 is SQVTM and CDR2 ANQGSEA. The CDR3 extends over 12 amino acids. V lost 4 bases and J lost 5, with 11 bases in between. The CDR3 nucleotides are TGCAGCGTTGGGGCCAACGTGGAGACCCAGTACTTC. This gives the protein CSVGANVETQYF.

The chain carries TRBV18 and TRBJ2-2; perhaps TRBD1 as D (6 bases). CDR3 size: 14 residues. The V end was cut by 5 bases, the J end by 3 bases, with 10 bases between. Germline CDR1 is KGHSH and CDR2 is LQKENI. The CDR3 bases are TGTGCCAGCTCAAGGGACATCTACACCGGGGAGCTGTTTTTT. Protein sequence: CASSRDIYTGELFF.

This chain joins TRBV5-5 and TRBJ1-3; D is uncertain. This CDR3 is 15 amino acids long. Looked up from germline, CDR1 is SGHKS and CDR2 is YYEKEE (reference sequence). V lost 4 bases and J 2 bases, leaving 13 bases between the germline ends. The CDR3 coding sequence is TGTGCCAGCAGCGTACAGAAAAGCACTGGAAACACCATATATTTT. Translating gives CASSVQKSTGNTIYF.

The V gene is TRBV27, the J gene TRBJ2-5; D is unclear. The CDR3 loop spans 15 amino acids. V was pared by 7 bases and J by 1 base, with 16 bases between. Germline CDR1 reads MNHEY; CDR2 reads SMNVEV (reference sequence). DNA of the CDR3: TGTGCCAGCAAAGAAGGTCGCGCGGTCCAAGAGACCCAGTACTTC. It yields the protein CASKEGRAVQETQYF.

The chain joins TRBV10-1 to TRBJ2-3; D might be TRBD1 (7 bases). This CDR3 has 16 residues. The germline CDR1 and CDR2 sequences are WNHNN and SYGVQD (reference sequence). V lost 2 bases and J 3 bases, leaving 15 bases between the germline ends. The CDR3 loop is CASSEAGQGGTDTQYF. The CDR3 DNA sequence: TGCGCCAGCAGTGAGGCCGGGCAGGGGGGTACAGATACGCAGTATTTT.

This chain links TRBV12-5 with TRBJ2-5, with 7 bases identical to TRBD2. CDR1 and CDR2 (germline): LGHNT, FRNRAP. V was clipped by 4 bases and J by 9 bases; unmatched bases: 5. This CDR3 region has 12 residues. CDR3 in amino acids: CASGSGREAQYF. The CDR3 bases are TGTGCTAGTGGTTCCGGACGGGAGGCCCAGTACTTC.

The J gene is TRBJ2-7, the V gene TRBV3-1 (or the pseudogene TRBV3-2); D possibly corresponds to TRBD2 (5 bases). This CDR3 is built from 15 residues. V lost 3 bases to trimming and J lost 6 bases, with 18 bases between them. Germline V CDR1 and CDR2: LGHDT, YNNKEL (reference sequence). CDR3 residues: CASSHRAAGAGEQYF. In DNA, the CDR3 is TGTGCCAGCAGCCATCGGGCCGCGGGTGCTGGCGAGCAGTACTTC.

This chain connects TRBV5-6 to TRBJ2-1; tentatively, D is TRBD2 (6 bases). The CDR3 consists of 16 residues. V lost 2 bases and J 5 bases, leaving 17 bases between the germline ends. CDR1 is SGHDT and CDR2 is YYEEEE in the germline V gene. Written as DNA, the CDR3 is TGTGCCAGCAGCTTAGGGAGAGGGACTTCCAACAATGAGCAGTTCTTC. It is translated as CASSLGRGTSNNEQFF.

In this sample, this clone turned up once. The genes are TRBV2 and TRBJ1-1; D is perhaps TRBD1 (5 bases). V was shortened by 7 bases and J by 3 bases, with 6 bases between the two germline ends. Per the germline V gene, CDR1 is SNHLY and CDR2 is FYNNEI. The CDR3 spans 11 residues. This CDR3 is CASKTDTEAFF. CDR3 sequence (DNA): TGTGCCAGCAAGACAGACACTGAAGCTTTCTTT. Complete variable domain (other parts from reference TRBV2 and TRBJ1-1): EPEVTQTPSHQVTQMGQEVILRCVPISNHLYFYWYRQILGQKVEFLVSFYNNEISEKSEIFDDQFSVERPDGSNFTLKIRSTKLEDSAMYFCASKTDTEAFFGQGTRLTVV.

The chain recombines TRBV27 with TRBJ1-2; D gene unclear. The CDR3 loop spans 12 amino acids. The V gene's germline CDR1 is MNHEY and CDR2 SMNVEV (reference sequence). V dropped 6 bases and J dropped 11 bases, with 16 bases sitting between them. This chain's CDR3 is CASRDSYGGYTF. DNA of the CDR3: TGTGCCAGCAGGGACTCATACGGCGGGTACACCTTC.

CDR3 nucleotide sequence: TGCGCCAGCAGCCCCTTACAGGTTAATGAAAAACTGTTTTTT. This gives the protein CASSPLQVNEKLFF. The chain uses TRBV4-1 and TRBJ1-4; TRBD1 is a possible D gene (5 bases). V was pared by 4 bases and J by 4 bases, with 10 bases between. This CDR3 is built from 14 residues. Germline CDR1 is MGHRA and CDR2 is YSYEKL.

J is TRBJ2-1 and V is TRBV24-1; 8 bases match TRBD1. The CDR3 length is 15 residues. Germline V gene data show CDR1 as KGHDR and CDR2 as SFDVKD. Germline trimming cut 6 bases from V and 5 bases from J; bases unmatched to any gene: 8. As DNA, the CDR3 is TGTGCCACCAGTTCATCCGGGACAGGTAACAATGAGCAGTTCTTC. Amino acid sequence: CATSSSGTGNNEQFF.

There are a few counts of this clone. The J gene is TRBJ1-1, the V gene TRBV7-2; 7 bases line up with TRBD1. The germline V gene has CDR1 SGHTA and CDR2 FQGNSA. V dropped 4 bases and J dropped 11; count of bases not matched to a gene: 16. CDR3 size: 15 residues. CDR3 sequence reads: CASSWDRPAQRMAFF. The CDR3 DNA reads TGTGCCAGCAGCTGGGACAGACCCGCCCAACGAATGGCTTTCTTT.

The J gene is TRBJ2-3, the V gene TRBV5-1; D is uncertain. Germline CDR1 reads SGHRS; CDR2 reads YFSETQ. Trimming shortened V by 5 bases and J by 0 bases, and 7 bases separated the two germline ends. This CDR3 is 13 amino acids long. CDR3 sequence reads: CASSSGSTDTQYF. CDR3 nucleotide sequence: TGCGCCAGCAGTTCCGGGAGCACAGATACGCAGTATTTT. The variable domain in full, completed from reference TRBV5-1 and TRBJ2-3, reads KAGVTQTPRYLIKTRGQQVTLSCSPISGHRSVSWYQQTPGQGLQFLFEYFSETQRNKGNFPGRFSGRQFSNSRSEMNVSTLELGDSALYLCASSSGSTDTQYFGPGTRLTVL.

V usage is TRBV19 and J usage is TRBJ2-1, with 12 positions matching TRBD2. With V trimmed by 1 base and J by 12 bases, 4 bases remained unmatched. The length of the CDR3 is 14 residues. The germline CDR1 and CDR2 sequences are LNHDA and SQIVND (reference sequence). This CDR3 reads CASSIGGTSGSQFF. The CDR3 coding sequence is TGTGCCAGTAGTATAGGGGGGACTAGCGGGTCGCAGTTCTTC.

J is TRBJ2-2 and V is TRBV4-2, with 9 nucleotides matching TRBD1. This CDR3 has 21 residues. CDR1 is LGHNA and CDR2 is YNFKEQ in the germline V gene. The V and J ends lost 4 bases and 3 bases, in that order; junction bases with no gene match: 21. The CDR3 region has the DNA TGTGCCAGCAGCCTCCGGCGGAGGACAGGGGTGGTTATTGAGTACACCGGGGAGCTGTTTTTT. It yields the protein CASSLRRRTGVVIEYTGELFF.

The chain couples TRBV30 to TRBJ1-5; D gene unclear. Per the germline V gene, CDR1 is GTSNPN and CDR2 is SVGIG (reference sequence). V lost 2 bases and J lost 0, with 11 bases in between. This CDR3 spans 15 amino acids. CDR3 sequence reads: CAWSSLGVSNQPQHF. The CDR3 bases are TGTGCCTGGAGTTCGCTCGGAGTTAGCAATCAGCCCCAGCATTTT.

The chain carries TRBV4-1 and TRBJ1-1; D call uncertain. Germline loops: CDR1 MGHRA, CDR2 YSYEKL. CDR3 size: 16 residues. V dropped 0 bases and J dropped 1 base, with 12 bases sitting between them. CDR3 in DNA: TGCGCCAGCAGCCAAGATCCTGCAGGCAGGAACACTGAAGCTTTCTTT. Translating it yields CASSQDPAGRNTEAFF.

This clone has just a few counts. The V call is TRBV7-2, the J call TRBJ1-4; 8 nucleotides match TRBD1. Germline V lookup: CDR1 SGHTA, CDR2 FQGNSA. V shed 5 bases and J 7 bases; nucleotides not matched to a gene: 6. CDR3 length: 14 amino acids. In DNA form, the CDR3 reads TGTGCCAGCAGCCCCGGACAGGGTTCTGAAAAACTGTTTTTT. Translation: CASSPGQGSEKLFF.

The V call is TRBV2, the J call TRBJ1-2; 11 bases align to TRBD1. The CDR3 runs 13 residues. The trim removed 5 bases at V and 7 bases at J, leaving 3 bases unmatched. In germline, CDR1 is SNHLY, CDR2 FYNNEI. CDR3 coding DNA: TGTGCCAGCAGTACTGGGACAGGGGGTGGCTACACCTTC. Its protein product is CASSTGTGGGYTF.

The chain joins TRBV28 to TRBJ2-3, with D possibly matching TRBD2 (7 bases). Germline CDR1 and CDR2: MDHEN and SYDVKM. V lost 8 bases and J lost 3, with 18 bases in between. The CDR3 totals 15 residues. This chain's CDR3 is CASRMGGPPTDTQYF. The CDR3 coding sequence is TGTGCCAGCCGTATGGGGGGGCCTCCTACAGATACGCAGTATTTT.